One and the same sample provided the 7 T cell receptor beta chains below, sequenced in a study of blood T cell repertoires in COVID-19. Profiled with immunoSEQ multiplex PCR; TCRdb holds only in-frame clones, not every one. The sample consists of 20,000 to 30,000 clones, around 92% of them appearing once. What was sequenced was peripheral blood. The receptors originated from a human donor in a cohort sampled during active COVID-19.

CDR3 sequence (DNA): TGTGCCAGCAGCCCAGGGGAGCGAAAAGCTTTCTTT. This translates into CASSPGERKAFF. V usage is TRBV5-6 and J usage is TRBJ1-1, with TRBD1 as a possible D gene (6 bases). CDR3 size: 12 residues. V shed 4 bases and J shed 9 bases, with 13 bases lying between them. In germline, CDR1 is SGHDT, CDR2 YYEEEE.

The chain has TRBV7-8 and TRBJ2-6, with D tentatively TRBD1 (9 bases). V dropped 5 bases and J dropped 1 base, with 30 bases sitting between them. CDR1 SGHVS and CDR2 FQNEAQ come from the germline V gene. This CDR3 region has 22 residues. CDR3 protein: CASSLGQGRREGLESGANVLTF. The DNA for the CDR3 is TGTGCCAGCAGCCTCGGACAGGGGAGACGGGAGGGCCTAGAGTCTGGGGCCAACGTCCTGACTTTC. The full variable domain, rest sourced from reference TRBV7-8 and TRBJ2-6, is GAGVSQSPRYKVAKRGQDVALRCDPISGHVSLFWYQQALGQGPEFLTYFQNEAQLDKSGLPSDRFFAERPEGSVSTLKIQRTQQEDSAVYLCASSLGQGRREGLESGANVLTFGAGSRLTVL.

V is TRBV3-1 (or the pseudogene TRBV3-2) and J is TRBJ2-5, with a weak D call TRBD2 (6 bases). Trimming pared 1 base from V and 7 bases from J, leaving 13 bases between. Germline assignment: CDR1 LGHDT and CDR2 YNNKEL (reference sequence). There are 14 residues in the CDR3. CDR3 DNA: TGTGCCAGCAGCCAAGGTCTGTTGGGAGGGACCCAGTACTTC. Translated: CASSQGLLGGTQYF.

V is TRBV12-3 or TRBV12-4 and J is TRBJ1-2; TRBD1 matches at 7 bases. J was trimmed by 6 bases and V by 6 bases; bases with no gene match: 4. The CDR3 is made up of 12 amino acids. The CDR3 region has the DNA TGTGCCAGCAGCCGAACAGGGGATGGCTACACCTTC. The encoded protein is CASSRTGDGYTF.

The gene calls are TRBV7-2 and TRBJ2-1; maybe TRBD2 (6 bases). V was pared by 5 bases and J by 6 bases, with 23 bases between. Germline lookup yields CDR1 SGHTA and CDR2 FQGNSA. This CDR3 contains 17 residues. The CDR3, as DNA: TGTGCCAGCAGCCCTGTAAACGGGAGAATGAGTTTCAATGAGCAGTTCTTC. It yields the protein CASSPVNGRMSFNEQFF. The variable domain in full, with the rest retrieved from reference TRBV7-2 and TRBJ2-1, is GAGVSQSPSNKVTEKGKDVELRCDPISGHTALYWYRQSLGQGLEFLIYFQGNSAPDKSGLPSDRFSAERTGGSVSTLTIQRTQQEDSAVYLCASSPVNGRMSFNEQFFGPGTRLTVL.

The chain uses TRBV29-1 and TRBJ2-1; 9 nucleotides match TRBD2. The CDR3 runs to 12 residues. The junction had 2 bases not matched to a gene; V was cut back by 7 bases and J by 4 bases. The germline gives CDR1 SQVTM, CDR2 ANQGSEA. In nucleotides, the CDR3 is TGCAGCGACGCGGGGGGGTACAATGAGCAGTTCTTC. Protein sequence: CSDAGGYNEQFF.

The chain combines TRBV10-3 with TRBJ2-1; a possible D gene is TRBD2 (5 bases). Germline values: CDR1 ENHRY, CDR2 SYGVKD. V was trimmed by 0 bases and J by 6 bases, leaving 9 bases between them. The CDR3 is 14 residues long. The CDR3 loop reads CAISESEDSNEQFF. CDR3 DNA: TGTGCCATCAGTGAGTCGGAGGATTCCAATGAGCAGTTCTTC.